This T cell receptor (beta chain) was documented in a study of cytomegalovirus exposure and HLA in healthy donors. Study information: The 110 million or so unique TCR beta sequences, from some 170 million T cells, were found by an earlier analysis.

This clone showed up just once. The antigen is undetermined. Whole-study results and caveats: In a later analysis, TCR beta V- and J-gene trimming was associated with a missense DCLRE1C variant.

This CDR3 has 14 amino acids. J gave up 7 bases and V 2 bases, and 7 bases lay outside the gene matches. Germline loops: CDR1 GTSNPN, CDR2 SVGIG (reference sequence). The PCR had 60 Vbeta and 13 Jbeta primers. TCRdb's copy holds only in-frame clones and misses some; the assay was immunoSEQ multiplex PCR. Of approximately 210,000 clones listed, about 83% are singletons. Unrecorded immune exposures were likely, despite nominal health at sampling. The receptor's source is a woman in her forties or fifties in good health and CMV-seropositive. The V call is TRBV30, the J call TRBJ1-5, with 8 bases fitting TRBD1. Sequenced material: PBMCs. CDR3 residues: CAWSKGQGGQPQHF. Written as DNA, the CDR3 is TGTGCCTGGAGTAAAGGACAGGGAGGACAGCCCCAGCATTTT.